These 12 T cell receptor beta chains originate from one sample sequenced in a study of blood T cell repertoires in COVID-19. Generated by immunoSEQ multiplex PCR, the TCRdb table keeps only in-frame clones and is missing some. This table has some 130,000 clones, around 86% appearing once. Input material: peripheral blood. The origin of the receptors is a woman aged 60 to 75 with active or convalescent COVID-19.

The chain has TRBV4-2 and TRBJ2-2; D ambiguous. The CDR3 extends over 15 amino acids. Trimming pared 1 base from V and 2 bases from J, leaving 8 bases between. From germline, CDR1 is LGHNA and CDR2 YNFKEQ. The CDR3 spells CASSQGIANTGELFF. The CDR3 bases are TGTGCCAGCAGCCAAGGGATAGCCAACACCGGGGAGCTGTTTTTT.

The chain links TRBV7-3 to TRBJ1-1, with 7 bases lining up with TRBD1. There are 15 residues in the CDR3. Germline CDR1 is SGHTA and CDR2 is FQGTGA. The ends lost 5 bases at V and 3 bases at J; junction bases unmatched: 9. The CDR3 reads CASSPRPTGYTEAFF. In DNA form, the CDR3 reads TGTGCCAGCAGCCCGAGGCCGACAGGGTACACTGAAGCTTTCTTT.

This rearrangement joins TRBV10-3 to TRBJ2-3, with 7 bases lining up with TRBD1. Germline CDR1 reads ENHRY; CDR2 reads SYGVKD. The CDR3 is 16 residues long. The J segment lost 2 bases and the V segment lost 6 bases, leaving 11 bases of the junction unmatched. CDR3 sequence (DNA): TGTGCCATCAGATCAAACCGGGACAGTTACACAGATACGCAGTATTTT. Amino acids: CAIRSNRDSYTDTQYF.

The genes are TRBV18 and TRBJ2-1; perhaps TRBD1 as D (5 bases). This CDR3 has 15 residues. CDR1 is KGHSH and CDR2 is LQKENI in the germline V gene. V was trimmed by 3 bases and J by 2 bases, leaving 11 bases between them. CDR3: CASSPGLGAYNEQFF. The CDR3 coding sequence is TGTGCCAGCTCACCGGGGCTAGGTGCCTACAATGAGCAGTTCTTC.

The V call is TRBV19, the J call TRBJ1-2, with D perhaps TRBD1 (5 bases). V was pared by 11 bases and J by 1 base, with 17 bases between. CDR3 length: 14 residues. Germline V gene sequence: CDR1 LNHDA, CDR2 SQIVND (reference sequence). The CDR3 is CAARAEGLNYGYTF. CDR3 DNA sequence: TGTGCCGCCAGGGCGGAGGGACTTAACTATGGCTACACCTTC.

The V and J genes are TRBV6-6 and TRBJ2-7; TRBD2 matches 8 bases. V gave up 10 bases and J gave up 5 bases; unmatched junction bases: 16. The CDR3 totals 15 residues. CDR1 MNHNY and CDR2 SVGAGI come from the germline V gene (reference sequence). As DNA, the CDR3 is TGTGCCACAGGGACGGGAGGGGGGATAGATAACGAGCAGTACTTC. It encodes CATGTGGGIDNEQYF.

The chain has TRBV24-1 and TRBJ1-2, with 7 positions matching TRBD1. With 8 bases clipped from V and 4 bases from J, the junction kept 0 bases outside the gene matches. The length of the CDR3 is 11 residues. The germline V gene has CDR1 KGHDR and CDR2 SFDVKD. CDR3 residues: CATTGGYGYTF. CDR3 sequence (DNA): TGTGCCACCACAGGGGGCTATGGCTACACCTTC.

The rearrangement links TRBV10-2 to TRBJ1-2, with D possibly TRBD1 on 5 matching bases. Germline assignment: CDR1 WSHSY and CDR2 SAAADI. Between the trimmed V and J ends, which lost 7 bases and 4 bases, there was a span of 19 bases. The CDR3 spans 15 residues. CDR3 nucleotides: TGCGCCAGCACCCAGTCCGTCGGGGGAGGCTATGGCTACACCTTC. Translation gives CASTQSVGGGYGYTF.

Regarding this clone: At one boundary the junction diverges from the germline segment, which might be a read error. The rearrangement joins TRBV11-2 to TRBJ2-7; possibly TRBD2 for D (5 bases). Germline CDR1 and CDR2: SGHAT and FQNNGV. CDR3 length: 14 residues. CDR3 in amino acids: CASSALLVSHEQYF. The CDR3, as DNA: TGTGCCAGCAGCGCGCTACTAGTCTCCCACGAGCAGTACTTC.

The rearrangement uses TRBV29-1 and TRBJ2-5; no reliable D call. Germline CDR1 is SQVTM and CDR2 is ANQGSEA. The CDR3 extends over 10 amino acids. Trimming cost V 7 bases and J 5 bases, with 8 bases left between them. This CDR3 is CSGYTETQYF. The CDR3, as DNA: TGCAGCGGTTACACGGAGACCCAGTACTTC.

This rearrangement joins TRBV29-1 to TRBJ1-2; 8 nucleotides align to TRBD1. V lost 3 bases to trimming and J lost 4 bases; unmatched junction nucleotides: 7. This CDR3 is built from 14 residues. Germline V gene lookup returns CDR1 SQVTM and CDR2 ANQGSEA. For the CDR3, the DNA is TGCAGCGTTGAGCGGACAGGGCTGTCCTATGGCTACACCTTC. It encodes CSVERTGLSYGYTF.

The CDR3 nucleotides are TGTGCCAGCAGTGTCCCTCGCGGGGACACAGATACGCAGTATTTT. Translating gives CASSVPRGDTDTQYF. The genes are TRBV2 and TRBJ2-3; D is possibly TRBD2 (6 bases). V shed 4 bases and J shed 2 bases, with 13 bases lying between them. CDR1 and CDR2 (germline): SNHLY, FYNNEI. The CDR3 contains 15 residues.